This is a list of T cell receptor beta chains from one sample in a study of response to subunit inactivated influenza vaccine. Using its own MiXCR run on the RT-PCR reads, TCRdb lists one record per CDR3 protein. The sample holds 860,000 or so distinct CDR3 sequences, around 20% seen once. The starting material was PBMCs from blood, obtained more than 4 days after vaccination. These receptors originate from a man aged 45-60 years who received an inactivated influenza vaccine. Both conserved end residues are part of each CDR3.

cdr3_aa: CASSLVWTSGETQYF
j_call: TRBJ2-5
v_call: TRBV5-8

cdr3_aa: CSVKLGTDNSPLHF
j_call: TRBJ1-6
v_call: TRBV29-1

cdr3_aa: CSARDEPGANVLTF
j_call: TRBJ2-6
v_call: TRBV20-1

cdr3_aa: CSARDTLAGGTDTQYF
j_call: TRBJ2-3
v_call: TRBV20-1

cdr3_aa: CSARVSGGEPLSNEQFF
j_call: TRBJ2-1
v_call: TRBV20-1

cdr3_aa: CASSFGLEAGELFF
j_call: TRBJ2-2
v_call: TRBV7-6

cdr3_aa: CASSPTGGYYEQYF
j_call: TRBJ2-7
v_call: TRBV7-2

cdr3_aa: CASSVSGAYEQYF
j_call: TRBJ2-7
v_call: TRBV7-2

cdr3_aa: CSVAGTGFTGELFF
j_call: TRBJ2-2
v_call: TRBV29-1

cdr3_aa: CAISPDGDQPQHF
j_call: TRBJ1-5
v_call: TRBV10-3

cdr3_aa: CASSYAPLSTDTQYF
j_call: TRBJ2-3
v_call: TRBV2

cdr3_aa: CATSDFLAGSRNEQFF
j_call: TRBJ2-1
v_call: TRBV24-1

cdr3_aa: CASSESILYEQYF
j_call: TRBJ2-7
v_call: TRBV6-1